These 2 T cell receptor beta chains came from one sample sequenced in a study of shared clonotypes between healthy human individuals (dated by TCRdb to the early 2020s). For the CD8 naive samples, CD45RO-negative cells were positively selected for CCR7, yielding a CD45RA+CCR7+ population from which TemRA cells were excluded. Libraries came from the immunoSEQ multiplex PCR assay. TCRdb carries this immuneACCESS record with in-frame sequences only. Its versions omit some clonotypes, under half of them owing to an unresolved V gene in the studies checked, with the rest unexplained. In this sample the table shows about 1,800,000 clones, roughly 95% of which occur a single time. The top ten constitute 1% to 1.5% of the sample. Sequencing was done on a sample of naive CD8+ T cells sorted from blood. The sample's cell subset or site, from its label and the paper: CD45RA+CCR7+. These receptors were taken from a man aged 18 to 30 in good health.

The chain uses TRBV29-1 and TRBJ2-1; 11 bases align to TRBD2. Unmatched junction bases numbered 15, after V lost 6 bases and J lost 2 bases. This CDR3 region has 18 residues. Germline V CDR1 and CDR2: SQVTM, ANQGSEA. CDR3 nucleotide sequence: TGCAGCGTCCCCCGGGGGTTAGCGGGAGGGCCCACCTACAATGAGCAGTTCTTC. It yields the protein CSVPRGLAGGPTYNEQFF.

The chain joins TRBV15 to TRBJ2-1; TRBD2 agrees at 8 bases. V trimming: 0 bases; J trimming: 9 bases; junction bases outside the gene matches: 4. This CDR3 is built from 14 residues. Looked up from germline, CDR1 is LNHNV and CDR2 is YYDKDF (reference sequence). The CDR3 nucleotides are TGTGCCACCAGCAGAGATCCGGGGGGGCTTGAGCAGTTCTTC. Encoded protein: CATSRDPGGLEQFF.